This entry lists 30 T cell receptor beta chains sequenced from one sample in a study of OX40 agonist ivuxolimab in advanced cancers. Generated by immunoSEQ multiplex PCR, the TCRdb table keeps only in-frame clones and is missing some. The sample yields tens of thousands of clones, about 90% seen once. The source was CD4+ or CD8+ T cells sorted from blood, collected in a trial of the OX40 agonist ivuxolimab. The source is an adult with an advanced solid tumor such as melanoma, head and neck, liver or kidney cancer.

The rearrangement uses TRBV5-4 and TRBJ2-1, with 14 bases aligning to TRBD2. The germline gives CDR1 SGHNT, CDR2 YYREEE (reference sequence). This CDR3 is built from 17 residues. Trimming took 0 bases from V and 7 from J; bases not matched to a gene: 6. CDR3 protein: CASSLGLAGGPSNEQFF. The DNA for the CDR3 is TGTGCCAGCAGCTTGGGACTAGCGGGAGGGCCCAGTAATGAGCAGTTCTTC.

The rearrangement uses TRBV10-3 and TRBJ2-7, with D perhaps TRBD2 (6 bases). Germline V gives CDR1 ENHRY, CDR2 SYGVKD. V lost 6 bases to trimming and J lost 2 bases, with 14 bases between them. The CDR3 consists of 14 residues. This CDR3 is CAISPRDSTYEQYF. As DNA, the CDR3 is TGTGCCATCAGCCCCAGGGACTCCACCTACGAGCAGTACTTC.

As DNA, the CDR3 is TGTGCCAGCAGTGATAGGACTAGCGGGAGTTCGGGTTTCTACGAGCAGTACTTC. This gives the protein CASSDRTSGSSGFYEQYF. This rearrangement joins TRBV2 to TRBJ2-7; 13 bases fit TRBD2. Trimming cost V 3 bases and J 3 bases; bases outside gene matches: 11. Germline V gives CDR1 SNHLY, CDR2 FYNNEI. The CDR3 runs 18 residues. The full variable domain, completed using reference TRBV2 and TRBJ2-7, is EPEVTQTPSHQVTQMGQEVILRCVPISNHLYFYWYRQILGQKVEFLVSFYNNEISEKSEIFDDQFSVERPDGSNFTLKIRSTKLEDSAMYFCASSDRTSGSSGFYEQYFGPGTRLTVT.

This chain joins TRBV7-3 and TRBJ1-5, with no clear D. The CDR3 has 13 residues. V was shortened by 0 bases and J by 7 bases, with 7 bases between the two germline ends. Per the germline V gene, CDR1 is SGHTA and CDR2 is FQGTGA. CDR3 residues: CASSLTDGQPQHF. As DNA, the CDR3 is TGTGCCAGCAGCTTAACGGACGGGCAGCCCCAGCATTTT.

The gene calls are TRBV19 and TRBJ2-5; 9 nucleotides align to TRBD2. The CDR3 extends over 16 amino acids. V shed 5 bases, J shed 2 bases, and the junction held 9 bases outside the gene matches. Germline lookup yields CDR1 LNHDA and CDR2 SQIVND (reference sequence). The CDR3 reads CASSLGLARPQETQYF. CDR3 DNA sequence: TGTGCCAGTAGTCTCGGACTAGCGAGACCTCAAGAGACCCAGTACTTC.

To note about this clone: The junction shows a germline mismatch at one end, possibly a read error. V gene TRBV27 combines with J gene TRBJ2-2; no reliable D call. Germline CDR1 reads MNHEY; CDR2 reads SMNVEV (reference sequence). CDR3 length: 12 amino acids. The CDR3 protein is CSPRVRTGELFF. In nucleotides, the CDR3 is TGCTCCCCGCGTGTTAGGACCGGGGAGCTGTTTTTT.

The chain has TRBV7-3 and TRBJ2-7; D perhaps matches TRBD2 (5 bases). Germline values: CDR1 SGHTA, CDR2 FQGTGA. Trimming removed 1 base at V and 5 bases at J, with 21 bases between. The CDR3 contains 17 residues. The CDR3 protein is CASSLKVITTRIHEQYF. Here the CDR3 DNA reads TGTGCCAGCAGCTTAAAGGTGATCACAACTAGAATCCACGAGCAGTACTTC. Full variable domain (missing parts from reference TRBV7-3 and TRBJ2-7): GAGVSQTPSNKVTEKGKYVELRCDPISGHTALYWYRQSLGQGPEFLIYFQGTGAADDSGLPNDRFFAVRPEGSVSTLKIQRTERGDSAVYLCASSLKVITTRIHEQYFGPGTRLTVT.

The genes are TRBV7-9 and TRBJ1-2; D is uncertain. The germline V gene has CDR1 SEHNR and CDR2 FQNEAQ (reference sequence). V lost 2 bases to trimming and J lost 0 bases, with 10 bases between them. The CDR3 extends over 15 amino acids. CDR3 nucleotide sequence: TGTGCCAGCAGCTTAATTGCGGGAGCTAACTATGGCTACACCTTC. Protein sequence: CASSLIAGANYGYTF.

The chain recombines TRBV21-1 with TRBJ2-5; the table's D gene call, TRBD1, was not cross checked with the DNA. TRBV21-1 is shown as a pseudogene. The CDR3 is 14 amino acids. CDR3 bases: TGTGCCAGCAGCGCCCTGACAGGGGTAGAGACCCAGTACTTC. It encodes CASSALTGVETQYF.

The chain joins TRBV28 to TRBJ2-1; D remains ambiguous. V was clipped by 8 bases and J by 2 bases, with 13 bases between them. Per germline, CDR1 MDHEN and CDR2 SYDVKM. This CDR3 region has 14 residues. CDR3 sequence (DNA): TGTGCCAGCCGCATCCTGAACCCCTACAATGAGCAGTTCTTC. It specifies CASRILNPYNEQFF. Based on the CDR3 plus reference TRBV28 and TRBJ2-1, the full variable domain is DVKVTQSSRYLVKRTGEKVFLECVQDMDHENMFWYRQDPGLGLRLIYFSYDVKMKEKGDIPEGYSVSREKKERFSLILESASTNQTSMYLCASRILNPYNEQFFGPGTRLTVL.

The chain uses TRBV18 and TRBJ2-2, with 9 bases identical to TRBD2. CDR3 size: 17 residues. V lost 2 bases, J lost 4 bases, and 8 bases stayed unmatched. Germline lookup yields CDR1 KGHSH and CDR2 LQKENI. In DNA form, the CDR3 reads TGTGCCAGCTCACCAGTGACTAGCGGTCGTACCACCGGGGAGCTGTTTTTT. It specifies CASSPVTSGRTTGELFF.

The chain joins TRBV2 to TRBJ2-5; D uncertain. Gene TRBJ2-7 matches the end of the DNA better, so the J call may be wrong. Per germline, CDR1 SNHLY and CDR2 FYNNEI. This CDR3 spans 13 amino acids. CDR3 loop: CASSRDHSYEQYF. As DNA, the CDR3 is TGTGCCAGCAGTAGGGATCATTCCTACGAGCAGTACTTC.

The chain has TRBV10-3 and TRBJ2-7, with D hard to call. The CDR3 length is 13 residues. The V and J ends lost 8 bases and 1 base respectively, with 12 bases between them. The germline CDR1 and CDR2 sequences are ENHRY and SYGVKD. The CDR3 nucleotides read TGTGCCATCCGGTTGGACCCTTCCTACGAGCAGTACTTC. Its protein product is CAIRLDPSYEQYF.

This clone showed up just once. V gene TRBV28 combines with J gene TRBJ2-5, with 8 bases lining up with TRBD1. The DNA end is a closer match to TRBJ2-7, so the J assignment may be wrong. The CDR3 loop spans 18 amino acids. Germline-derived CDR1 and CDR2 are MDHEN and SYDVKM. The CDR3: CASSLIPPGTGGPYEQYF. CDR3 nucleotides: TGTGCCAGCAGTTTAATCCCCCCCGGGACAGGTGGACCCTACGAGCAGTACTTC.

The chain carries TRBV6-5 and TRBJ1-1; D ambiguous. V lost 1 base, J lost 4 bases, and 16 bases lay in between. Germline CDR1 MNHEY, CDR2 SVGAGI. The CDR3 sequence is 16 residues long. The CDR3 DNA reads TGTGCCAGCAGTTACTTAGGCCCCGAGGCGTCCACTGAAGCTTTCTTT. It encodes CASSYLGPEASTEAFF.

About this clone: Other DNA sequences from this sample encode an identical CDR3 as well. This chain connects TRBV29-1 to TRBJ1-4; possible D gene TRBD1, 5 bases. The V end was cut by 3 bases, the J end by 1 base, with 6 bases between. CDR1 and CDR2 from the germline V gene are SQVTM and ANQGSEA. The CDR3 loop spans 13 amino acids. Here the CDR3 reads CSVDGGTNEKLFF. CDR3 DNA sequence: TGCAGCGTTGATGGGGGAACTAATGAAAAACTGTTTTTT.

The chain carries TRBV5-1 and TRBJ2-5; TRBD1 is a possible D gene (5 bases). V was shortened by 3 bases and J by 5 bases, with 20 bases between the two germline ends. CDR1 is SGHRS, CDR2 YFSETQ, per germline. The CDR3 covers 16 residues. In DNA form, the CDR3 reads TGCGCCAGCAGCTCCCCAGTTGGGGCAGGTACCGAGACCCAGTACTTC. Its translation is CASSSPVGAGTETQYF.

This rearrangement joins TRBV10-3 to TRBJ1-1, with D unresolved. Trimming took 0 bases from V and 5 from J, leaving 13 bases between them. CDR1 is ENHRY and CDR2 is SYGVKD in the germline V gene. This CDR3 contains 15 residues. CDR3 sequence (DNA): TGTGCCATCAGTGAGTCCCAGGCCTCGGGTACTGAAGCTTTCTTT. This translates into CAISESQASGTEAFF.

The CDR3 DNA sequence: TGTGCCAGCAGCTTCACTAGCGGGAGGGTAGATACGCAGTATTTT. Translation: CASSFTSGRVDTQYF. The chain recombines TRBV7-2 with TRBJ2-3, with TRBD2 matching over 13 bases. V dropped 3 bases and J dropped 5; count of bases not matched to a gene: 2. The CDR3 contains 15 residues. Germline values: CDR1 SGHTA, CDR2 FQGNSA.

The DNA of the CDR3 is TGTGCCAGCTGGAGGGACCGACACTACTACAATGAGCAGTTCTTC. It encodes CASWRDRHYYNEQFF. V is TRBV27 and J is TRBJ2-1; possibly TRBD2 for D (6 bases). CDR3 length: 15 amino acids. Trimming removed 8 bases at V and 3 bases at J, with 17 bases between. The germline CDR1 and CDR2 sequences are MNHEY and SMNVEV (reference sequence).

V gene TRBV15 combines with J gene TRBJ2-3; D unclear. Germline assignment: CDR1 LNHNV and CDR2 YYDKDF (reference sequence). The CDR3 consists of 15 residues. Trimming removed 10 bases at V and 4 bases at J, with 21 bases between. The CDR3 coding sequence is TGTGCCAGGATTAATGGCCGGCTGGGTTCAGATACGCAGTATTTT. Translating it yields CARINGRLGSDTQYF.

The V and J genes are TRBV20-1 and TRBJ2-7; 7 bases line up with TRBD1. With V trimmed by 5 bases and J by 7 bases, 5 bases remained unmatched. Germline loops: CDR1 DFQATT, CDR2 SNEGSKA (reference sequence). The CDR3 sequence is 11 residues long. DNA of the CDR3: TGCAGTGCTCTACAGGGGAGAGAGCAGTACTTC. This translates into CSALQGREQYF.

The chain couples TRBV2 to TRBJ1-5, with a possible D match to TRBD1 (5 bases). CDR1 and CDR2 from the germline V gene are SNHLY and FYNNEI. Between the trimmed V and J ends, which lost 3 bases and 0 bases, there was a span of 9 bases. This CDR3 contains 15 residues. CDR3 nucleotide sequence: TGTGCCAGCAGTGAGGGTCAGGGTAGCAATCAGCCCCAGCATTTT. Translated: CASSEGQGSNQPQHF. The full variable domain, with the rest looked up from reference TRBV2 and TRBJ1-5, is EPEVTQTPSHQVTQMGQEVILRCVPISNHLYFYWYRQILGQKVEFLVSFYNNEISEKSEIFDDQFSVERPDGSNFTLKIRSTKLEDSAMYFCASSEGQGSNQPQHFGDGTRLSIL.

The chain has TRBV4-1 and TRBJ2-5; D gene uncertain. The germline V and J ends were trimmed by 2 bases and 7 bases, with 14 bases remaining between them. Per the germline V gene, CDR1 is MGHRA and CDR2 is YSYEKL. This CDR3 region has 14 residues. The CDR3 here is CASSQSGPPGTQYF. The CDR3 coding sequence is TGCGCCAGCAGCCAATCCGGCCCCCCGGGGACCCAGTACTTC.

The chain combines TRBV9 with TRBJ2-5; 14 nucleotides match TRBD2. The CDR3 extends over 17 amino acids. Germline CDR1 SGDLS, CDR2 YYNGEE. J lost 5 bases, V lost 0 bases, and 6 bases had no gene match. CDR3 sequence reads: CASSVGTSGRPGETQYF. The CDR3 coding sequence is TGTGCCAGCAGCGTAGGGACTAGCGGGAGGCCGGGGGAGACCCAGTACTTC.

This clone appeared once. V gene TRBV11-2 combines with J gene TRBJ2-3, with D tentatively TRBD2 (6 bases). Looked up from germline, CDR1 is SGHAT and CDR2 is FQNNGV. V was cut by 5 bases and J by 10 bases, with 13 bases left in between. The CDR3 has 12 amino acids. In DNA form, the CDR3 reads TGTGCCAGCAGCCAATCGGGGGATGCGCAGTATTTT. This translates into CASSQSGDAQYF.

The gene calls are TRBV2 and TRBJ2-1; D remains unclear. Per germline, CDR1 SNHLY and CDR2 FYNNEI. CDR3 length: 14 amino acids. V was clipped by 2 bases and J by 12 bases, with 17 bases between them. This CDR3 reads CASSENLRWAVQFF. The CDR3 nucleotides are TGTGCCAGCAGTGAAAATCTCCGCTGGGCCGTGCAGTTCTTC.

This chain uses TRBV9 with TRBJ2-6; the match to TRBD2 covers 7 bases. V lost 3 bases and J lost 0; bases outside the gene matches: 12. This CDR3 comprises 19 residues. The V gene's germline CDR1 is SGDLS and CDR2 YYNGEE. The CDR3 region has the DNA TGTGCCAGCAGCGCCCGGACTAGGTTGGGCGGCTCTGGGGCCAACGTCCTGACTTTC. Protein: CASSARTRLGGSGANVLTF.

In the case of this clone: This CDR3 is also generated by other DNA sequences in the sample. The CDR3 DNA is TGTGCCAGTTCGGGCCAGAACCAAGAGACCCAGTACTTC. Translated: CASSGQNQETQYF. The chain is built from TRBV19 and TRBJ2-5; D is undetermined. Deletions cut 8 bases from V and 0 bases from J, with 10 bases between. CDR3 length equals 13 residues. From germline, CDR1 is LNHDA and CDR2 SQIVND (reference sequence). Using reference TRBV19 and TRBJ2-5 for the parts outside the CDR3, the full variable domain is DGGITQSPKYLFRKEGQNVTLSCEQNLNHDAMYWYRQDPGQGLRLIYYSQIVNDFQKGDIAEGYSVSREKKESFPLTVTSAQKNPTAFYLCASSGQNQETQYFGPGTRLLVL.

The chain recombines TRBV27 with TRBJ2-2; possible D gene TRBD2, 5 bases. From germline, CDR1 is MNHEY and CDR2 SMNVEV (reference sequence). Trimming left V 5 bases short and J 0 bases short, with 10 bases between. This CDR3 is 15 amino acids long. The DNA for the CDR3 is TGTGCCAGCAGTCGGAGGCTAGCGAACACCGGGGAGCTGTTTTTT. It is translated as CASSRRLANTGELFF.